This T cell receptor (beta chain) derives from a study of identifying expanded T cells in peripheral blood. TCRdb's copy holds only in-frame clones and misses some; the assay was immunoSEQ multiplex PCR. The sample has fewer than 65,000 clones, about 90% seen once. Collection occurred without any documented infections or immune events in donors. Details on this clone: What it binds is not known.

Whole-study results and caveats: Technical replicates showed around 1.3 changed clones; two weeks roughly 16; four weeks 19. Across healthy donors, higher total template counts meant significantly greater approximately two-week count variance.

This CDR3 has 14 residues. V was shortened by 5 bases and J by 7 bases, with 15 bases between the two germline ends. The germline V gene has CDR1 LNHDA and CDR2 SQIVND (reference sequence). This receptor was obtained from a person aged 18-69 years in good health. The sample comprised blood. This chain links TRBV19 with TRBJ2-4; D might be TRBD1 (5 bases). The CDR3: CASSFRTLGNIQYF. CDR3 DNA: TGTGCCAGTAGTTTTAGGACATTAGGGAACATTCAGTACTTC. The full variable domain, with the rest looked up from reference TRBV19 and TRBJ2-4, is DGGITQSPKYLFRKEGQNVTLSCEQNLNHDAMYWYRQDPGQGLRLIYYSQIVNDFQKGDIAEGYSVSREKKESFPLTVTSAQKNPTAFYLCASSFRTLGNIQYFGAGTRLSVL.